This T cell receptor beta chain derives from a study of identical twins (dated by TCRdb to 2015 to 2016). Notes on the research overall: TCR alpha and beta repertoires from monozygotic twins, unrelated adults of various ages and cord blood were deep-sequenced to test whether fetal clonotypes persist. Replicate twin experiments were performed at different times using different library preparation protocols to rule out contamination. Overall results and qualifications from the work: Compared with coincidental sharing between unrelated individuals, out-of-frame TCR alpha sequences shared between twins had an excess of sequences with low generation probability. In monozygotic twins, out-of-frame TCR alpha sharing was systematically underestimated by recombination models, although the models agreed with sharing between unrelated individuals. Excess twin sharing in beta out-of-frame sequences was weaker because fewer shared sequences lowered the signal-to-noise ratio. Zero-insertion analyses could be partly confounded by invariant T cells such as MAIT and iNKT, although diverse VJ usage argued against such confounding for most clonotypes. Because the same donors could not be followed over many years, the conclusions depended on cross-sectional statistical analysis. Abundant cord blood beta clonotypes had fewer insertions, young adult naive repertoires showed a similar but weaker trend, and memory repertoires showed no such trend.

To note about this clonotype: Which antigen it targets is not known. Base qualities are missing; no much larger clone stands one base away.

The trim is 8 bases for V and 3 bases for J, with a gap of 11 bases between the germline ends. The CDR3, from cysteine to phenylalanine, totals 12 residues. Here the CDR3 DNA is all that survives: 36 bases in frame from base 1. Via the germline V gene, CDR1 is ENHRY and CDR2 SYGVKD. Only healthy Caucasian donors were included. Miltenyi CD45RO+ enrichment and human naive T-cell isolation kits were used to isolate memory (CD45RO+) and naive T cells from PBMC. Library prep was done by 5' RACE. Instrument used: Illumina HiSeq 2000. Template switching added a universal primer binding site, and the final cDNA carried a unique molecular identifier that allowed TCR cDNA molecules to be counted accurately. First-strand cDNA for TCR alpha and beta chains was synthesized from specific primers in the conserved constant-segment region. Each cDNA library was double barcoded, with a SMART-Mk sample barcode plus Illumina barcodes, to control for contamination. TruSeq adapter sequences and Illumina sample barcodes were added in two successive PCR steps. TCR alpha and beta cDNA libraries were sequenced on the Illumina HiSeq platform with custom primers. The paper's data handling went like this. Raw reads were processed with MiGEC to extract unique molecular identifiers, and MiXCR was used to determine CDR3 positions. Recombination models were inferred per individual with the repgenHMM and IGoR tools using an EM algorithm. The analysis of shared clonotypes was done with the tcR package in R, with sharing normalized by the product of cloneset sizes. To study raw recombination free of thymic and clonal selection effects, out-of-frame nonproductive sequences were analyzed. Starting from the raw public reads, TCRdb applied fastp trimming at Q25, assembled clones with MiXCR and retained in-frame beta chains. Merged by CDR3 protein, the rows form single entries marked with the most common genes and DNA. The V and J calls and clone size come from TCRdb's table, not from the authors' own analysis. The sample table holds 240,000 or so distinct CDR3 sequences, of which under 12% were seen once. About a tenth of the sample is in the top ten clones.

The chain joins TRBV10-3 to TRBJ2-7; no D gene can be assigned with confidence. The clonotype comes from a man aged 45-60 years in good health. Sample: memory T cells sorted from blood. The cell subset or site label of this sample denotes: CD45RO+ enriched T cells. The base sequence is TGTGCCATCGGCTCCAGTATCTACGAGCAGTACTTC. It translates as CAIGSSIYEQYF.